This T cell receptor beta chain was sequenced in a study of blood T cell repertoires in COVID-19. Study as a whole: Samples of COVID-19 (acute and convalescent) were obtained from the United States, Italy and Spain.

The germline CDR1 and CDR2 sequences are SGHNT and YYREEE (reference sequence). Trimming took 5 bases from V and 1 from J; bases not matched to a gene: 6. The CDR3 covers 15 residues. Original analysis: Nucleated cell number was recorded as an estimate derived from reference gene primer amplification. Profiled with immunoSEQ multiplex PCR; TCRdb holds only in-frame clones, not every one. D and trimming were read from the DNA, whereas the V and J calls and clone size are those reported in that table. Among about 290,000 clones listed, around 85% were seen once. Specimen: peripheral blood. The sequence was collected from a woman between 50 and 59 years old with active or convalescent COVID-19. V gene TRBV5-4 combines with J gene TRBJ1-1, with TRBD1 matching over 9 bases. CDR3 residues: CASSQTGGANTEAFF. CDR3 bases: TGTGCCAGCAGTCAAACAGGGGGCGCGAACACTGAAGCTTTCTTT.